The source of this T cell receptor (beta chain) is a study of T cells in localized non-small cell lung cancer (dated by TCRdb to about 2020). At the level of the whole study: Comparing tumors with uninvolved tumor-adjacent lungs, the study looked at the T cell repertoires of 236 patients with early-stage NSCLC. The cohort was made up of around 250 treatment-naive NSCLC patients whose localized lung tumors had been resected. NSCLC patients had a mean age of approximately 72 years, and around 140 were male and about 110 female. Study-level results and caveats: Of the top 100 tumor clones, a median of approximately 60 were detected in paired uninvolved adjacent lung; approximately 30 were also among that lung's top 100. Because of the exploratory design, TCR variables were selected using unadjusted p-values without false-discovery rate correction. Because multi-region tumor sequencing was not performed, intratumor heterogeneity could not be ruled out. Higher T cell density in blood was associated with longer overall survival, whereas higher clonality in adjacent lung was associated with shorter survival. Uninvolved tumor-adjacent lung showed the highest T cell clonality, higher than tumor, which suggests more focused antigenic responses in the uninvolved tumor-adjacent lung.

At diagnosis, peripheral blood, uninvolved tumor-adjacent lung and tumor were collected and stored as a combination of fresh-frozen and FFPE material. Blood samples were analyzed as peripheral blood mononuclear cells for TCR repertoire profiling. The CDR3 sequence holds 15 residues, the cysteine and phenylalanine included. Only CDR3 DNA is held: 45 bases, read in frame from base 1. CDR1 is given as WSHSY and CDR2 as SAAADI, both from the germline V gene. V drops 5 bases and J drops 0 bases, leaving 13 bases in between. In regard to this clone: Its antigen is currently not known. Base qualities were left out, and no much larger clone turns up one base away.

The immunoSEQ Assay was used to sequence TCR beta CDR3 regions from DNA. The paper's data handling went like this. T cell density was computed as TCR beta template counts normalized to usable DNA estimated by amplifying housekeeping genes. Richness was estimated using the preseqR package, with extrapolation to 400,000 templates for PBMC samples and to 120,000 templates for tissue samples. Clonality was defined as one minus Pielou's evenness. Differential abundance testing on productive amino-acid clonotypes, with a minimum total count of 5 and an alpha of 0.1, was used to identify tissue-enriched TCRs. The Jaccard Index and the Morisita Overlap Index were used to quantify repertoire overlap between compartments. GLIPH grouped TCR beta CDR3s together with public tetramer-defined viral CDR3s, and a viral motif had to include at least three viral sequences and show V-gene enrichment. Entries here come from immuneACCESS through TCRdb and include only in-frame sequences with V and J called. Some clones fail to appear in such tables; in the studies checked, an unresolved V gene covers under half of the shortfall, and the cause of the remainder is unknown. That table is the source of V, J and clone size, and D and trimming were worked out from the DNA. The sample includes roughly 13,000 clones, with just over 85% observed a single time. The top ten clonotypes cover around 58% of the sample.

The sample was peripheral blood, taken before any cancer treatment. The clonotype was recovered from a male donor at least 60 years old with stage III lung adenocarcinoma. The chain uses TRBV10-2 and TRBJ1-1, with a tentative D gene TRBD1 over 5 matching bases. The nucleotide sequence reads TGCGCCAGCAGTTGGTGGGGCCCTATGAACACTGAAGCTTTCTTT. It encodes CASSWWGPMNTEAFF.